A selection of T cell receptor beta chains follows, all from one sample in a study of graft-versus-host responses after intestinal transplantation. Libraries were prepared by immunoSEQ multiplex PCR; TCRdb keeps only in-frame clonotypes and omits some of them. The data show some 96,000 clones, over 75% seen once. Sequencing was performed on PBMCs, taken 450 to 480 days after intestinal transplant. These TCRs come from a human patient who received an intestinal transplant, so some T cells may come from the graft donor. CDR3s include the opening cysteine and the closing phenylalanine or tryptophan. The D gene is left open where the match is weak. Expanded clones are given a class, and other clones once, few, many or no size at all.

TGTGCCAGCAGCTTCGGGTTCGAGCAGTACTTC | CASSFGFEQYF | TRBV7-9 | few | . | TRBJ2-7
TGTGCCAGCAGCTTAGGAAGGGAAACTACTACCTACGAGCAGTACTTC | CASSLGRETTTYEQYF | TRBV7-4 | . | . | TRBJ2-7
TGTGCCAGCAGCTTAGAGGTGGGAACTAGCGGGGCTAGCACAGATACGCAGTATTTT | CASSLEVGTSGASTDTQYF | TRBV11-2 | . | TRBD2 | TRBJ2-3
TGTGCCAGCAGTTTATTCCCAGGGGACACTGAAGCTTTCTTT | CASSLFPGDTEAFF | TRBV27 | . | . | TRBJ1-1
TGTGCCATCAGTGAGTCTCCTGGGTCCCCCTACGAGCAGTACTTC | CAISESPGSPYEQYF | TRBV10-3 | . | . | TRBJ2-7
TGTGCCAGCAGGCATCCAGGCCCCCAAGAGACCCAGTACTTC | CASRHPGPQETQYF | TRBV27 | . | . | TRBJ2-5
TGTGCCAGTAGTATTTCGTTATGGGGCTACGAGCAGTACTTC | CASSISLWGYEQYF | TRBV19 | . | . | TRBJ2-7
TGTGCCAGCAGCCCCCCACCGGGACAGGGTAACACTGAAGCTTTCTTT | CASSPPPGQGNTEAFF | TRBV7-2 | . | TRBD1 | TRBJ1-1
TGTGCCAGCAGCTTGCACAGGCCCTTATACGAGCAGTACTTC | CASSLHRPLYEQYF | TRBV5-8 | . | . | TRBJ2-7
TGTGCCAGCAGCGTAGGCCCCCCAGAGAACACCGGGGAGCTGTTTTTT | CASSVGPPENTGELFF | TRBV9 | . | . | TRBJ2-2
TGCGCCAGCAGCTTGGATCAGGGATATAACACTGAAGCTTTCTTT | CASSLDQGYNTEAFF | TRBV5-1 | . | . | TRBJ1-1
TGTGCCACCTTAGGACCCAATTCACCCCTCCACTTT | CATLGPNSPLHF | TRBV6-6 | . | . | TRBJ1-6
TGTGCCAGCTGGTTCCGACAGACGGGGCCCTACGAGCAGTACTTC | CASWFRQTGPYEQYF | TRBV21-1 | . | . | TRBJ2-7
TGTGCCAGCAGTCCTGATCGACAGGGTCAGTTGACCTTC | CASSPDRQGQLTF | TRBV6-5 | . | TRBD1 | TRBJ1-2
TGTGCCAGCAGCGCGACCGGGACGGCGAACACTGAAGCTTTCTTT | CASSATGTANTEAFF | TRBV7-3 | . | . | TRBJ1-1
TGCGCCAGCAGCTTCGGGACAGCCGACAACAATGAGCAGTTCTTC | CASSFGTADNNEQFF | TRBV5-1 | . | TRBD1 | TRBJ2-1
TGTGCTAGCAGCTTAGTCGGGGGCGGGGAGCTGTTTTTT | CASSLVGGGELFF | TRBV7-7 | . | . | TRBJ2-2
TGTGCCAGCAGCCACGGCGACAGGGAGCCCTACGAGCAGTACTTC | CASSHGDREPYEQYF | TRBV7-9 | few | TRBD1 | TRBJ2-7
TGCGCCAGCAGTCGCCCAACAGGGTACGAGCAGTACTTC | CASSRPTGYEQYF | TRBV23-1 | . | . | TRBJ2-7
TGCGCCAGCAGCCCTCAGGGGGGTACCTACGAGCAGTACTTC | CASSPQGGTYEQYF | TRBV5-1 | . | . | TRBJ2-7
TGTGCCAGCAGTGACGGCGGGGGGGCAGAGACCCAGTACTTC | CASSDGGGAETQYF | TRBV6-4 | few | TRBD2 | TRBJ2-5
TGTGCCATCAGTGAGGTGGGGGATCCAGATACGCAGTATTTT | CAISEVGDPDTQYF | TRBV10-3 | . | . | TRBJ2-3
TGTGCCAGTAGCCCCAACGGGGGACAGGCCATGTCGATCACTGAAGCTTTCTTT | CASSPNGGQAMSITEAFF | TRBV19 | . | TRBD1 | TRBJ1-1
TGTGCCAGTAGTTCTGGCATCCTGAACACTGAAGCTTTCTTT | CASSSGILNTEAFF | TRBV19 | . | . | TRBJ1-1
TGTGCCAGCAGTGAGCTAGGGGTGCCGTGGGGCTACACCTTC | CASSELGVPWGYTF | TRBV6-1 | . | . | TRBJ1-2
TGTGCCAGCAGCCAAGCCGGGACGTCCCAAGAGACCCAGTACTTC | CASSQAGTSQETQYF | TRBV7-3 | . | . | TRBJ2-5
TGTGCCAGCAAGATCGGTAGGGGGGGCAGGTATGAGCAGTTCTTC | CASKIGRGGRYEQFF | TRBV5-8 | . | . | TRBJ2-1
TGTGCCAGCAGCAGGACGAGGGGGGACTACGAGCAGTACTTC | CASSRTRGDYEQYF | TRBV7-9 | few | . | TRBJ2-7
TGTGCCAGCTCCCAACGACAGCCCTCTGGAAACACCATATATTTT | CASSQRQPSGNTIYF | TRBV18 | . | . | TRBJ1-3
TGCGCCAGCAGCCCGACAGGGGAGGTGGGTGAAAAACTGTTTTTT | CASSPTGEVGEKLFF | TRBV5-1 | . | TRBD1 | TRBJ1-4
TGCGCCAGCAGCTTGGGGGACTCTCCCCTTAACTATGGCTACACCTTC | CASSLGDSPLNYGYTF | TRBV5-1 | . | . | TRBJ1-2
TGTGCCAGCAGTGAAGCGTCTGGCGAATCCTATGGCTACACCTTC | CASSEASGESYGYTF | TRBV6-1 | . | . | TRBJ1-2
TGTGCCAGCAGTGATTCGGGGACAAACAAAAACACTGAAGCTTTCTTT | CASSDSGTNKNTEAFF | TRBV2 | . | . | TRBJ1-1
TGTGCCAGCGGTTTAATCCCCGGAGCTTTCTTT | CASGLIPGAFF | TRBV6-1 | once | . | TRBJ1-1
TGCGCCAGCACCGGACCGAGTGAAGCTTTCTTT | CASTGPSEAFF | TRBV4-1 | . | . | TRBJ1-1
TGTGCCATCAAGGGACAGGGGGGAGCGGATACGCAGTATTTT | CAIKGQGGADTQYF | TRBV10-3 | . | TRBD1 | TRBJ2-3